This T cell receptor beta chain was sequenced in a study of blood T cell repertoires in COVID-19. The protocol was immunoSEQ multiplex PCR, while the TCRdb copy is restricted to in-frame clones and leaves out a portion. The repertoire holds 100,000 or so clones, with about 76% as singletons. V lost 3 bases, J lost 1 base, and 4 bases stayed unmatched. The CDR3 has 15 amino acids. Germline-derived CDR1 and CDR2 are LGHDT and YNNKEL (reference sequence). The V and J genes are TRBV3-1 (or the pseudogene TRBV3-2) and TRBJ2-3; TRBD2 matches 7 bases. This receptor was identified in a man older than 75 with acute or convalescent COVID-19. Sample: peripheral blood. The CDR3 protein is CASSQGTSGTDTQYF. For the CDR3, the DNA is TGTGCCAGCAGCCAGGGCACTAGCGGCACAGATACGCAGTATTTT.